These T cell receptor beta chains were read from a single sample in a study of graft-versus-host responses after intestinal transplantation. Only in-frame clones appear in the TCRdb table, and some are missing; sequencing was by immunoSEQ multiplex PCR. The top ten hold less than 3% of the sample, which has tens of thousands of clones, more than 80% seen once. Material: PBMCs, obtained around 320 days after intestinal transplant. All receptors come from a human patient who received an intestinal transplant, so some T cells may come from the graft donor. The CDR3 runs from the conserved cysteine through the conserved F or W. Fields, in order: J gene, V gene, clone size, D gene, CDR3 protein, CDR3 DNA. A D gene is named only where the DNA matches it firmly. Rows give clone size only sometimes, using once, few, many, or a class for an expanded clone.

j_call: TRBJ2-5
v_call: TRBV5-6
clone_size: .
d_call: TRBD1
cdr3_aa: CASSPQLVRGLETQYF
cdr3_nt: TGTGCCAGCAGCCCCCAGCTTGTGAGGGGGCTGGAGACCCAGTACTTC

j_call: TRBJ2-3
v_call: TRBV4-1
clone_size: once
d_call: .
cdr3_aa: CASSHVQDTDTQYF
cdr3_nt: TGCGCCAGCAGCCACGTACAGGACACAGATACGCAGTATTTT

j_call: TRBJ2-5
v_call: TRBV6-5
clone_size: .
d_call: .
cdr3_aa: CASRDDETQYF
cdr3_nt: TGTGCCAGCAGGGACGACGAGACCCAGTACTTC

j_call: TRBJ1-1
v_call: TRBV25-1
clone_size: .
d_call: .
cdr3_aa: CASSELTPNTEAFF
cdr3_nt: TGTGCCAGCAGTGAATTAACACCTAACACTGAAGCTTTCTTT

j_call: TRBJ2-5
v_call: TRBV4-1
clone_size: .
d_call: .
cdr3_aa: CASSQAVWGTFKETQYF
cdr3_nt: TGCGCCAGCAGCCAAGCTGTATGGGGGACATTTAAAGAGACCCAGTACTTC

j_call: TRBJ2-2
v_call: TRBV7-3
clone_size: .
d_call: .
cdr3_aa: CASSTYAGELFF
cdr3_nt: TGTGCCAGCAGCACCTATGCCGGGGAGCTGTTTTTT

j_call: TRBJ1-1
v_call: TRBV6-5
clone_size: .
d_call: .
cdr3_aa: CASSYSGSEAFF
cdr3_nt: TGTGCCAGCAGTTACTCGGGCTCCGAAGCTTTCTTT

j_call: TRBJ2-7
v_call: TRBV6-5
clone_size: .
d_call: .
cdr3_aa: CASSYSRGSYEQYF
cdr3_nt: TGTGCCAGCAGTTACTCCAGGGGATCCTACGAGCAGTACTTC

j_call: TRBJ2-1
v_call: TRBV10-3
clone_size: .
d_call: TRBD2
cdr3_aa: CAISESRSGSYNEQFF
cdr3_nt: TGTGCCATCAGTGAGTCTAGGAGCGGGAGTTACAATGAGCAGTTCTTC

j_call: TRBJ2-7
v_call: TRBV13
clone_size: .
d_call: .
cdr3_aa: CASSFTGSYEQYF
cdr3_nt: TGTGCCAGCAGCTTCACAGGGTCCTACGAGCAGTACTTC

j_call: TRBJ2-3
v_call: TRBV4-1
clone_size: few
d_call: .
cdr3_aa: CASSHPRRVDTQYF
cdr3_nt: TGCGCCAGCAGCCACCCACGCAGGGTCGATACGCAGTATTTT

j_call: TRBJ2-5
v_call: TRBV28
clone_size: .
d_call: TRBD1
cdr3_aa: CASSLLDRGAVETQYF
cdr3_nt: TGTGCCAGCAGTTTACTTGACAGGGGGGCTGTGGAGACCCAGTACTTC

j_call: TRBJ2-7
v_call: TRBV11-2
clone_size: .
d_call: .
cdr3_aa: CASSLAGLSYEQYF
cdr3_nt: TGTGCCAGCAGCTTAGCCGGACTTAGTTACGAGCAGTACTTC

j_call: TRBJ1-1
v_call: TRBV6-5
clone_size: .
d_call: .
cdr3_aa: CASSYSSGLNTEAFF
cdr3_nt: TGTGCCAGCAGTTACTCGTCGGGATTGAACACTGAAGCTTTCTTT

j_call: TRBJ2-1
v_call: TRBV6-6
clone_size: .
d_call: .
cdr3_aa: CASSYPDSNEQFF
cdr3_nt: TGTGCCAGCAGTTACCCAGACTCGAATGAGCAGTTCTTC

j_call: TRBJ1-4
v_call: TRBV4-1
clone_size: few
d_call: .
cdr3_aa: CASSQVGLGGEKLFF
cdr3_nt: TGCGCCAGCAGTCAAGTGGGCCTCGGGGGGGAAAAACTGTTTTTT

j_call: TRBJ2-5
v_call: TRBV28
clone_size: .
d_call: TRBD2
cdr3_aa: CASSVAGGEETQYF
cdr3_nt: TGTGCCAGCAGCGTAGCGGGAGGGGAGGAGACCCAGTACTTC

j_call: TRBJ2-7
v_call: TRBV18
clone_size: .
d_call: .
cdr3_aa: CASSPGLSNYEQYF
cdr3_nt: TGTGCCAGCTCACCGGGACTGTCAAACTACGAGCAGTACTTC

j_call: TRBJ1-1
v_call: TRBV9
clone_size: .
d_call: .
cdr3_aa: CASSVGPGAGTEAFF
cdr3_nt: TGTGCCAGCAGCGTAGGCCCCGGGGCAGGGACTGAAGCTTTCTTT

j_call: TRBJ1-1
v_call: TRBV7-6
clone_size: .
d_call: .
cdr3_aa: CASTPGGTNTEAFF
cdr3_nt: TGTGCCAGCACCCCCGGGGGGACAAACACTGAAGCTTTCTTT

j_call: TRBJ2-7
v_call: TRBV5-1
clone_size: .
d_call: .
cdr3_aa: CASSLEGDSSYEQYF
cdr3_nt: TGCGCCAGCAGCTTGGAGGGAGACTCCTCCTACGAGCAGTACTTC

j_call: TRBJ1-4
v_call: TRBV15
clone_size: few
d_call: .
cdr3_aa: CATSRDLPVPLFF
cdr3_nt: TGTGCCACCAGCAGAGACCTCCCAGTCCCACTGTTTTTT

j_call: TRBJ1-5
v_call: TRBV6-1
clone_size: .
d_call: .
cdr3_aa: CASVGRSSNQPQHF
cdr3_nt: TGTGCCAGCGTCGGACGGAGTAGCAATCAGCCCCAGCATTTT

j_call: TRBJ2-7
v_call: TRBV6-6
clone_size: .
d_call: TRBD2
cdr3_aa: CASSQLLAGGGEYF
cdr3_nt: TGTGCCAGCAGCCAACTCCTAGCGGGAGGGGGGGAGTACTTC

j_call: TRBJ1-3
v_call: TRBV6-5
clone_size: .
d_call: .
cdr3_aa: CASTDSGNTIYF
cdr3_nt: TGTGCCAGCACTGACTCTGGAAACACCATATATTTT

j_call: TRBJ2-5
v_call: TRBV6-5
clone_size: .
d_call: .
cdr3_aa: CASSDTGPRETQYF
cdr3_nt: TGTGCCAGCAGTGACACCGGGCCTCGGGAGACCCAGTACTTC

j_call: TRBJ2-7
v_call: TRBV4-1
clone_size: .
d_call: .
cdr3_aa: CASSQEEQGWYEQYF
cdr3_nt: TGCGCCAGCAGCCAAGAGGAACAGGGTTGGTACGAGCAGTACTTC